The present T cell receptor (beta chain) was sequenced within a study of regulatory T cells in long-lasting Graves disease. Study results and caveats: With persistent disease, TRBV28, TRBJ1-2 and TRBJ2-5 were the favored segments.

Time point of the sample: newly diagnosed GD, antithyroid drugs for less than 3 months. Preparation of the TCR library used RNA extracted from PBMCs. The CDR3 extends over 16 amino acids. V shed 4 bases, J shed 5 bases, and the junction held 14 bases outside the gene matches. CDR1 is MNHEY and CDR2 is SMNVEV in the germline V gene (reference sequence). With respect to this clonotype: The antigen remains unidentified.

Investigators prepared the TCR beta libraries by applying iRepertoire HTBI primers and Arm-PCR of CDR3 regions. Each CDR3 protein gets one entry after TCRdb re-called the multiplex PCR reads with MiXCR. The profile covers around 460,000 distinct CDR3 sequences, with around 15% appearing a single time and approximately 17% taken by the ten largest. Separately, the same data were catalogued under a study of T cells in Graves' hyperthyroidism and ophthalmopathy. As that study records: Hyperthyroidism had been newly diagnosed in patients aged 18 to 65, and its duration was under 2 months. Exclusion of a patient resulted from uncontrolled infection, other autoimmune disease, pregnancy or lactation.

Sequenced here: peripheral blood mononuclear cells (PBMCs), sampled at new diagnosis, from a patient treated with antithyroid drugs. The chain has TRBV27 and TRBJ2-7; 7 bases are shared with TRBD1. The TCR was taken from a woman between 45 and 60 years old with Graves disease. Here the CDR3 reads CASSWGERGLVHEQYF. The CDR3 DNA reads TGTGCCAGCAGTTGGGGCGAGAGGGGGCTCGTCCACGAGCAGTACTTC.